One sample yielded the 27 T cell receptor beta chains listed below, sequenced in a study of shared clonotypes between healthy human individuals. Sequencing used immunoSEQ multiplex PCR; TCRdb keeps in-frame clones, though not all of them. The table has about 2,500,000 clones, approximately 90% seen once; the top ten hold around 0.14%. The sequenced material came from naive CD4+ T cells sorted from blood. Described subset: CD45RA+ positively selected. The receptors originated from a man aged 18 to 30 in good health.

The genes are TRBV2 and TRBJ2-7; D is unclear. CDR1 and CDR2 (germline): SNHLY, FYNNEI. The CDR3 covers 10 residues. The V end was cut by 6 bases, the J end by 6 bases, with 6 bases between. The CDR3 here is CASSVTEQYF. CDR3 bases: TGTGCCAGCAGCGTAACCGAGCAGTACTTC. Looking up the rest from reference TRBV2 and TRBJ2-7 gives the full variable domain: EPEVTQTPSHQVTQMGQEVILRCVPISNHLYFYWYRQILGQKVEFLVSFYNNEISEKSEIFDDQFSVERPDGSNFTLKIRSTKLEDSAMYFCASSVTEQYFGPGTRLTVT.

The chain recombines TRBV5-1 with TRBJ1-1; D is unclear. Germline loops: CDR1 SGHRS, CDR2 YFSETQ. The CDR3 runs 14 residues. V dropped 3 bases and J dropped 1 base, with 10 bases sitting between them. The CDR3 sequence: CASSWEGGNTEAFF. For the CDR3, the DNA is TGCGCCAGCAGCTGGGAGGGAGGGAACACTGAAGCTTTCTTT.

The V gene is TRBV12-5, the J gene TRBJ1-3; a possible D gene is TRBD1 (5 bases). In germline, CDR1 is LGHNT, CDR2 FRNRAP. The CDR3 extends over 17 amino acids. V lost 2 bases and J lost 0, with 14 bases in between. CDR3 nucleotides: TGTGCTAGTGGTTTGATACCCTCGGGGGGCTCTGGAAACACCATATATTTT. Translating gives CASGLIPSGGSGNTIYF.

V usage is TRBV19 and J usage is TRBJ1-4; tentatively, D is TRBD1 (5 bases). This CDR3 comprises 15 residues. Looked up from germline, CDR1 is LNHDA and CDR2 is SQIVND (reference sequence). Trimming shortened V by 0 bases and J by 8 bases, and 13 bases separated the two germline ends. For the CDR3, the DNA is TGTGCCAGTAGTATAGAAGGAGGGACTGGAGAAAAACTGTTTTTT. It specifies CASSIEGGTGEKLFF.

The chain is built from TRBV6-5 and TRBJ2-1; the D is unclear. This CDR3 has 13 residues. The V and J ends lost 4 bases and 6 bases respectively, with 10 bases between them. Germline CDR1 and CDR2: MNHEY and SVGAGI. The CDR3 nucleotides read TGTGCCAGCAGTTCGCTAGGTCCCAATGAGCAGTTCTTC. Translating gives CASSSLGPNEQFF.

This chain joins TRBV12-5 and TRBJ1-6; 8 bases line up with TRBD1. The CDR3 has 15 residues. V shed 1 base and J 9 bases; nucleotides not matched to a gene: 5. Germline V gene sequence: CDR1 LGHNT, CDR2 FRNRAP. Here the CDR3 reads CASGLAKTGVSPLHF. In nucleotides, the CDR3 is TGTGCTAGTGGTTTGGCAAAGACAGGGGTTTCACCCCTCCACTTT.

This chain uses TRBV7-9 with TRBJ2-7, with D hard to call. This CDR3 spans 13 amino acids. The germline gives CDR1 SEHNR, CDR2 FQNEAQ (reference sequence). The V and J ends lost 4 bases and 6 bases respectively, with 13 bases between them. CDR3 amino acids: CASSSLGRSEQYF. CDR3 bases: TGTGCCAGCAGCTCGTTGGGTAGGTCCGAGCAGTACTTC.

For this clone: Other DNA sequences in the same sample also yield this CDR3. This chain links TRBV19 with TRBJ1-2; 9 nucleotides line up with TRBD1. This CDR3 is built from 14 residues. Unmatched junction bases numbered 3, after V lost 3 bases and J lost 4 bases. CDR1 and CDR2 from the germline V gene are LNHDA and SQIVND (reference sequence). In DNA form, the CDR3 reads TGTGCCAGTAGTATCACGGACAGGGGCTATGGCTACACCTTC. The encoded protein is CASSITDRGYGYTF.

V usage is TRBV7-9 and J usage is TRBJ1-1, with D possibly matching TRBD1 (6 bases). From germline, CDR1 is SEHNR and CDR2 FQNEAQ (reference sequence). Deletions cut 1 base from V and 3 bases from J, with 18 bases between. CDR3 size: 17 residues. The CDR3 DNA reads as TGTGCCAGCAGCTTAGAACATGATAGGACAGCTGACACTGAAGCTTTCTTT. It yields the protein CASSLEHDRTADTEAFF.

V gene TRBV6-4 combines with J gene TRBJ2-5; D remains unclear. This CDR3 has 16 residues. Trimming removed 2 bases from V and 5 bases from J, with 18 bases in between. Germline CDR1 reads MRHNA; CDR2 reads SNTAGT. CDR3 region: CASSDLVRRFRETQYF. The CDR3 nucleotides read TGTGCCAGCAGTGACCTTGTTCGCAGGTTCAGGGAGACCCAGTACTTC.

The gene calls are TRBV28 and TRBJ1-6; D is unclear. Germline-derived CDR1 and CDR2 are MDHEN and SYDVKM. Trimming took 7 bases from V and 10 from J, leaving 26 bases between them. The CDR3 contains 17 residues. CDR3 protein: CASTDGTRSAEFSPLHF. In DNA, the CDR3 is TGTGCCAGCACCGACGGCACACGGAGCGCGGAGTTCTCACCCCTCCACTTT.

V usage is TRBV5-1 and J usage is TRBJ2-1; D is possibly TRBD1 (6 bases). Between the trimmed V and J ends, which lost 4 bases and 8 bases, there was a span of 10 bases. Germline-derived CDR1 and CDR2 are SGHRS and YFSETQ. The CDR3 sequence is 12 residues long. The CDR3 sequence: CASSREGDEQFF. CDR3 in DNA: TGCGCCAGCAGCAGAGAGGGGGATGAGCAGTTCTTC.

The CDR3 sequence: CASSELAATGYTF. The CDR3 DNA reads as TGTGCCAGCAGTGAACTGGCGGCTACTGGCTACACCTTC. The V gene is TRBV2, the J gene TRBJ1-2, with D uncertain. CDR3 length: 13 residues. Trimming pared 2 bases from V and 7 bases from J, leaving 11 bases between. Germline CDR1 and CDR2: SNHLY and FYNNEI. The full variable domain, in which reference TRBV2 and TRBJ1-2 provide the parts outside the CDR3, is EPEVTQTPSHQVTQMGQEVILRCVPISNHLYFYWYRQILGQKVEFLVSFYNNEISEKSEIFDDQFSVERPDGSNFTLKIRSTKLEDSAMYFCASSELAATGYTFGSGTRLTVV.

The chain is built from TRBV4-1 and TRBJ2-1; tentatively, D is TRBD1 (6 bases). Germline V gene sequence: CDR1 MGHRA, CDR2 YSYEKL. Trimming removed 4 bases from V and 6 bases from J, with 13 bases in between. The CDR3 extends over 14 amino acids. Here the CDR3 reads CASSLPGVGNEQFF. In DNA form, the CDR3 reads TGCGCCAGCAGCCTCCCAGGGGTAGGCAATGAGCAGTTCTTC.

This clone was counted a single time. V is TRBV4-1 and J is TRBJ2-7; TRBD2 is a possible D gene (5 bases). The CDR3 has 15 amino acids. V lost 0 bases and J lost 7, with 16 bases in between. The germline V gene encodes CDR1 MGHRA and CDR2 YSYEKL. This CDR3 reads CASSQDRAGLREQYF. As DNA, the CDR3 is TGCGCCAGCAGCCAAGATCGGGCGGGCTTAAGGGAGCAGTACTTC.

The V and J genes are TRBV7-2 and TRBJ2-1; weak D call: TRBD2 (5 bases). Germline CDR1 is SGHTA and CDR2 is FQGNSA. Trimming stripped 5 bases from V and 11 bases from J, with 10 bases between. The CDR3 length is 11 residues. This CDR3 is CASSQTGKQFF. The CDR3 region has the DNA TGTGCCAGCAGCCAGACCGGGAAGCAGTTCTTC. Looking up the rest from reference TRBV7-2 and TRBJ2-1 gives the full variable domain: GAGVSQSPSNKVTEKGKDVELRCDPISGHTALYWYRQSLGQGLEFLIYFQGNSAPDKSGLPSDRFSAERTGGSVSTLTIQRTQQEDSAVYLCASSQTGKQFFGPGTRLTVL.

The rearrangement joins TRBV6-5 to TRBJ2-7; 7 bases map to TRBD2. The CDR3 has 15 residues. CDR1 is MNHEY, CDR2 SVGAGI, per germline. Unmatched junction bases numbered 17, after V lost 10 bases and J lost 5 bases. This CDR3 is CATSGEWGRTHEQYF. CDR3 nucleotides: TGTGCCACCAGCGGGGAATGGGGGAGAACCCACGAGCAGTACTTC.

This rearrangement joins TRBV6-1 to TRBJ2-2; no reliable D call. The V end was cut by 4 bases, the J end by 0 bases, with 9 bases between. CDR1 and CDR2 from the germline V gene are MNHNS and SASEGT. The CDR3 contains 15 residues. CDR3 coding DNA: TGTGCCAGCAGTGTGCTAGAGACGAACACCGGGGAGCTGTTTTTT. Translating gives CASSVLETNTGELFF.

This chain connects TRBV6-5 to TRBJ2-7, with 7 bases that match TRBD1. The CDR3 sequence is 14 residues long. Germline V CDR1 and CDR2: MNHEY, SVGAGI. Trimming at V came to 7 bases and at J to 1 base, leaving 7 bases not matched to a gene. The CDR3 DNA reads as TGTGCCAGCACCCCGACGACAGGGTCCTACGAGCAGTACTTC. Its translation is CASTPTTGSYEQYF.

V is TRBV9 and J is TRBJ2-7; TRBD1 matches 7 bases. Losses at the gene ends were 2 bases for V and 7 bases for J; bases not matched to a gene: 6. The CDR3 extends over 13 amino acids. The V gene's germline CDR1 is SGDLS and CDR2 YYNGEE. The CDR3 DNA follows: TGTGCCAGCAGCGTGACAGGGCTAGGAGAGCAGTACTTC. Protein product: CASSVTGLGEQYF.

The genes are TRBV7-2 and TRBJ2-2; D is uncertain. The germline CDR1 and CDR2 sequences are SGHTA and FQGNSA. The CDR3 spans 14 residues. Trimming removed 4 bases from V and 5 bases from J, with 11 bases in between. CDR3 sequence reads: CASSSTSNTGELFF. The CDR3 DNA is TGTGCCAGCAGCTCCACATCTAATACCGGGGAGCTGTTTTTT.

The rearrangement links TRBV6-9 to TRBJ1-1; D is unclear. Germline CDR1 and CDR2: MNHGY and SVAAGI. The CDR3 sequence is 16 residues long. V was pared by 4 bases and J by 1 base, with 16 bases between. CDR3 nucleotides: TGTGCCAGCAGTTCCCTCGACCTGGGGAGGAACACTGAAGCTTTCTTT. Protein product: CASSSLDLGRNTEAFF.

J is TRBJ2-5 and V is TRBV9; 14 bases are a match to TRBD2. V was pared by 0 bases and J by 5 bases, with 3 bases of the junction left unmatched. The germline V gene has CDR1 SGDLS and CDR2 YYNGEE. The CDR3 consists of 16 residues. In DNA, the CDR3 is TGTGCCAGCAGCGTAGGGACTAGCGGGGGGATGGAGACCCAGTACTTC. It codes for CASSVGTSGGMETQYF.

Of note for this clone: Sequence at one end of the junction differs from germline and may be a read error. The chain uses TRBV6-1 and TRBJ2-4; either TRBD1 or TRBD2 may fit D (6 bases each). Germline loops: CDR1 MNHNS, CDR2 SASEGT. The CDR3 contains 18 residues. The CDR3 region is CASREVGRGGIAKNIQYF. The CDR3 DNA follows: TGTGCCAGCAGAGAAGTAGGCAGGGGCGGGATAGCCAAAAACATTCAGTACTTC.

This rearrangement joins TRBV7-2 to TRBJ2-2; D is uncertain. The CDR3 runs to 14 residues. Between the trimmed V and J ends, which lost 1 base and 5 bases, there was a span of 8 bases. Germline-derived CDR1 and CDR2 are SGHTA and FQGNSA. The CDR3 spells CASSLVEFTGELFF. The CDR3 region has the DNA TGTGCCAGCAGCTTAGTGGAGTTTACCGGGGAGCTGTTTTTT.

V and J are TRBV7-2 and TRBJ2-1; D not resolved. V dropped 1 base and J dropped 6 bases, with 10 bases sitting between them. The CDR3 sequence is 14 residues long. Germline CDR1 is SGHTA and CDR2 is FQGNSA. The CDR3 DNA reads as TGTGCCAGCAGCTTAGTTTTAGTCAGCAATGAGCAGTTCTTC. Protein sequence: CASSLVLVSNEQFF. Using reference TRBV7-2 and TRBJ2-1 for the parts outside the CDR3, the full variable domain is GAGVSQSPSNKVTEKGKDVELRCDPISGHTALYWYRQSLGQGLEFLIYFQGNSAPDKSGLPSDRFSAERTGGSVSTLTIQRTQQEDSAVYLCASSLVLVSNEQFFGPGTRLTVL.

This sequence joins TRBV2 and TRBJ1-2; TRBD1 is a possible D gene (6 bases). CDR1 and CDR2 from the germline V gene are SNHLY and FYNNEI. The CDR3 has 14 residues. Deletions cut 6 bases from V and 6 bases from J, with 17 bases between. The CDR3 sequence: CASRITQGRDGYTF. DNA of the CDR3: TGTGCCAGCAGAATAACACAGGGACGGGATGGCTACACCTTC.